These T cell receptor beta chains were read from a single sample in a study of CD8 T cells in ankylosing spondylitis. MiXCR, applied by TCRdb to the 5' RACE reads, yields one record per CDR3 protein. The table lists 350,000 to 400,000 distinct CDR3 sequences, 20% to 25% of them singletons. Sequencing was carried out using blood, either unsorted or a sorted T cell fraction (not recorded which). These receptors were obtained from a male donor with ankylosing spondylitis or in good health (not recorded which). CDR3s include the opening cysteine and the closing phenylalanine or tryptophan. Fields, in order: V gene, clone size, J gene, D gene, CDR3 protein, CDR3 DNA. D genes are given only for firm matches. Rows may omit the clone size; those that give it use once, few, many or a size class.

TRBV18	few	TRBJ2-5	.	CASSLFQETQYF	TGTGCCAGCTCCCTTTTCCAAGAGACCCAGTACTTC
TRBV11-2	few	TRBJ2-1	.	CASSPGLPLPGEQFF	TGTGCCAGCAGCCCGGGCCTTCCCCTCCCCGGTGAGCAGTTCTTC
TRBV12-3/TRBV12-4	.	TRBJ1-1	TRBD1	CASSFLTGGTEAFF	TGTGCCAGCAGTTTCCTTACAGGGGGGACTGAAGCTTTCTTT
TRBV7-2	few	TRBJ2-7	TRBD1	CASSWGQGPYEQYF	TGTGCCAGCAGCTGGGGACAGGGACCCTACGAGCAGTACTTC
TRBV27	few	TRBJ2-4	.	CASSFITEAKNIQYF	TGTGCCAGCAGTTTTATTACGGAGGCCAAAAACATTCAGTACTTC
TRBV11-1	.	TRBJ2-7	TRBD2	CASSLARGLAGEQYF	TGTGCCAGCAGCTTAGCGAGGGGACTAGCGGGAGAGCAGTACTTC
TRBV7-8	.	TRBJ2-7	TRBD1	CASSLATSTGDPYYEQYF	TGTGCCAGCAGCTTAGCCACTTCGACAGGGGACCCCTATTACGAGCAGTACTTC
TRBV29-1	.	TRBJ2-7	.	CSVEDPNRLYEQYF	TGCAGCGTTGAAGATCCGAACAGACTATACGAGCAGTACTTC
TRBV10-1	few	TRBJ2-3	TRBD2	CASSESETSGGDTQYF	TGCGCCAGCAGTGAGTCAGAGACTAGCGGGGGTGATACGCAGTATTTT
TRBV7-9	few	TRBJ2-1	.	CASNHRDSSYNEQFF	TGTGCCAGCAACCACAGGGATAGCTCCTACAATGAGCAGTTCTTC
TRBV5-6	.	TRBJ2-3	.	CASSLVGTESTDTQYF	TGTGCCAGCAGCTTGGTCGGGACGGAGAGCACAGATACGCAGTATTTT
TRBV29-1	many	TRBJ2-2	.	CSVVGTSNTGELFF	TGCAGCGTTGTAGGAACGTCGAACACCGGGGAGCTGTTTTTT
TRBV4-2	.	TRBJ2-1	.	CASSQDVVGAAHNSNEQFF	TGTGCCAGCAGCCAAGATGTAGTGGGCGCTGCTCATAACAGCAATGAGCAGTTCTTC
TRBV11-2	few	TRBJ2-1	TRBD2	CASSGLERQFF	TGTGCCAGCAGCGGACTAGAAAGACAGTTCTTC
TRBV6-5	.	TRBJ2-7	TRBD1	CASSHSTGAAYEQYF	TGTGCCAGCAGTCATTCGACAGGGGCAGCCTACGAGCAGTACTTC
TRBV12-3/TRBV12-4	.	TRBJ2-7	TRBD1	CASSWDRSEQYF	TGTGCCAGCAGTTGGGACAGATCAGAGCAGTACTTC
TRBV5-6	.	TRBJ2-7	.	CASRRAQAYEQYF	TGTGCCAGCAGGAGGGCGCAAGCCTACGAGCAGTACTTC
TRBV12-3/TRBV12-4	few	TRBJ2-7	TRBD2	CASNPGTSGNEQYF	TGTGCCAGCAATCCGGGGACTAGCGGGAACGAGCAGTACTTC
TRBV5-1	.	TRBJ2-2	.	CASSATGYGGELFF	TGCGCCAGCAGCGCCACAGGGTACGGCGGGGAGCTGTTTTTT
TRBV7-9	many	TRBJ2-5	.	CASSLVDYQETQYF	TGTGCCAGCAGCTTAGTTGACTACCAAGAGACCCAGTACTTC
TRBV6-4	few	TRBJ2-7	TRBD1	CASTSQGAAVGYEQYF	TGTGCCAGCACTTCACAGGGGGCGGCAGTGGGATACGAGCAGTACTTC
TRBV6-1	.	TRBJ2-1	.	CASSTLGFEGGYNEQFF	TGTGCCAGCAGTACCCTCGGGTTTGAAGGGGGCTACAATGAGCAGTTCTTC
TRBV12-3/TRBV12-4	few	TRBJ1-1	.	CASSLGGVGTEAFF	TGTGCCAGCAGTTTGGGAGGGGTGGGCACTGAAGCTTTCTTT
TRBV10-3	few	TRBJ2-3	TRBD2	CAISGGTSGGTSTDTQYF	TGTGCCATCAGTGGTGGGACTAGCGGGGGGACTAGCACAGATACGCAGTATTTT
TRBV25-1	few	TRBJ2-7	.	CASRGLDSIGYEQYF	TGTGCCAGCCGAGGACTTGACTCCATCGGTTACGAGCAGTACTTC
TRBV12-3/TRBV12-4	.	TRBJ2-3	.	CASSIVGQQYF	TGTGCCAGCAGCATCGTCGGCCAGCAGTATTTT
TRBV6-5	few	TRBJ2-1	TRBD2	CASSYSVGLADNEQFF	TGTGCCAGCAGTTACTCGGTGGGACTAGCCGACAATGAGCAGTTCTTC
TRBV20-1	.	TRBJ2-7	TRBD2	CSATGTRAYEQYF	TGCAGTGCTACCGGGACTAGGGCCTACGAGCAGTACTTC
TRBV29-1	few	TRBJ2-7	.	CSVDMGNYEQYF	TGCAGCGTTGATATGGGGAACTACGAGCAGTACTTC
TRBV27	many	TRBJ2-7	.	CASSRFAGSSYEQYF	TGTGCCAGCAGCCGATTCGCGGGGAGCTCCTACGAGCAGTACTTC
TRBV7-8	few	TRBJ2-1	.	CASSILFHNEQFF	TGTGCCAGCAGCATCCTATTCCACAATGAGCAGTTCTTC
TRBV4-2	many	TRBJ2-1	.	CASSQEPDGREQFF	TGTGCCAGCAGCCAAGAGCCCGACGGGCGCGAGCAGTTCTTC
TRBV25-1	.	TRBJ2-5	TRBD2	CASSEWASGASLETQYF	TGTGCCAGCAGTGAATGGGCTAGCGGGGCCTCTCTAGAGACCCAGTACTTC
TRBV11-2	.	TRBJ2-2	.	CASSLRVGTRNTGELFF	TGTGCCAGCAGCTTAAGGGTCGGGACACGGAACACCGGGGAGCTGTTTTTT
TRBV28	.	TRBJ1-2	TRBD1	CASRSRDRYGYTF	TGTGCCAGCAGATCCCGGGACAGATATGGCTACACCTTC
TRBV7-9	few	TRBJ2-3	.	CASTFSREQNTQYF	TGTGCCAGCACCTTTTCTCGGGAACAGAATACGCAGTATTTT
TRBV9	.	TRBJ1-2	TRBD1	CASSPRTGRPGYTF	TGTGCCAGCAGCCCCCGGACAGGCCGGCCTGGCTACACCTTC
TRBV7-9	.	TRBJ2-4	.	CASSSSLKNIQYF	TGTGCCAGCAGCTCCTCCCTTAAAAACATTCAGTACTTC
TRBV5-1	.	TRBJ2-3	TRBD2	CASSRSGGADTQYF	TGCGCCAGCAGCAGGAGCGGGGGTGCAGATACGCAGTATTTT